These 15 T cell receptor beta chains share one sample of origin, sequenced in a study of PD-1 and CTLA-4 blockade in melanoma. The method was immunoSEQ multiplex PCR; TCRdb's version includes in-frame clones alone and lacks a portion of them. The data show about 32,000 clones, 88% seen once. Sequenced here: CD8+ T cells from peripheral blood, sampled from a patient given anti-PD-1 treatment. The source is a human donor with melanoma.

V usage is TRBV5-4 and J usage is TRBJ2-1, with TRBD1 matching over 10 bases. This CDR3 is built from 15 residues. CDR1 SGHNT and CDR2 YYREEE come from the germline V gene (reference sequence). The V and J ends lost 4 bases and 8 bases, in that order; junction bases with no gene match: 9. The CDR3 sequence: CASSAGTGEFDEQFF. The CDR3 DNA reads TGTGCCAGCAGCGCCGGGACAGGGGAATTCGATGAGCAGTTCTTC.

CDR3 region: CASKIGAVGTEAFF. CDR3 nucleotide sequence: TGTGCCAGCAAGATAGGGGCCGTGGGCACTGAAGCTTTCTTT. V usage is TRBV2 and J usage is TRBJ1-1, with D possibly TRBD1 on 5 matching bases. Per germline, CDR1 SNHLY and CDR2 FYNNEI. The CDR3 has 14 residues. V shed 7 bases and J shed 4 bases, with 16 bases lying between them.

The chain combines TRBV5-1 with TRBJ2-5, with D perhaps matching TRBD2 (6 bases). Looked up from germline, CDR1 is SGHRS and CDR2 is YFSETQ. Trimming stripped 3 bases from V and 3 bases from J, with 12 bases between. This CDR3 is built from 14 residues. CDR3 sequence (DNA): TGCGCCAGCAGCTCCCTGCGCGGGGAAGAGACCCAGTACTTC. Protein sequence: CASSSLRGEETQYF.

The V call is TRBV29-1, the J call TRBJ1-2; weak D call: TRBD1 (5 bases). The CDR3 is made up of 16 amino acids. CDR1 SQVTM and CDR2 ANQGSEA come from the germline V gene. Trimming took off 8 bases at V and 3 bases at J, with 25 bases between the two ends. CDR3 nucleotides: TGCAGCACTTATGGGATCCGGACACCCCTCGACTATGGCTACACCTTC. Protein product: CSTYGIRTPLDYGYTF. Variable domain in full (rest from reference TRBV29-1 and TRBJ1-2): SAVISQKPSRDICQRGTSLTIQCQVDSQVTMMFWYRQQPGQSLTLIATANQGSEATYESGFVIDKFPISRPNLTFSTLTVSNMSPEDSSIYLCSTYGIRTPLDYGYTFGSGTRLTVV.

The gene calls are TRBV28 and TRBJ1-5; 9 bases are a match to TRBD1. The germline CDR1 and CDR2 sequences are MDHEN and SYDVKM. The CDR3 spans 17 residues. V was clipped by 4 bases and J by 0 bases; unmatched bases: 7. The CDR3 spells CASSSRTGVDSNQPQHF. CDR3 in DNA: TGTGCCAGCAGTTCCCGGACAGGGGTTGATAGCAATCAGCCCCAGCATTTT.

The J gene is TRBJ1-6, the V gene TRBV6-1, with 7 bases matching TRBD1. The trim removed 5 bases at V and 13 bases at J, leaving 11 bases unmatched. The CDR3 spans 14 residues. Germline CDR1 and CDR2: MNHNS and SASEGT. The CDR3 region has the DNA TGTGCCAGCAGTCCGGGACAGTCCCTTACGCCCCTCCACTTT. It is translated as CASSPGQSLTPLHF.

The chain uses TRBV27 and TRBJ2-7; 10 nucleotides agree with TRBD1. This CDR3 has 14 residues. Germline assignment: CDR1 MNHEY and CDR2 SMNVEV (reference sequence). V trimming: 1 base; J trimming: 10 bases; junction bases outside the gene matches: 7. The CDR3 nucleotides are TGTGCCAGCAGTTTATGGACAGGGGGAGGTCCACAGTACTTC. Translated: CASSLWTGGGPQYF.

This chain links TRBV27 with TRBJ1-5; D is ambiguous. Trimming cost V 1 base and J 6 bases, with 19 bases left between them. This CDR3 has 17 residues. The germline CDR1 and CDR2 sequences are MNHEY and SMNVEV (reference sequence). In DNA form, the CDR3 reads TGTGCCAGCAGTTTATTACCCGTACGGGCAACGGGTCAGCCCCAGCATTTT. Translation gives CASSLLPVRATGQPQHF.

This chain joins TRBV7-9 and TRBJ1-4; D gene uncertain. The CDR3 is 14 residues long. V was clipped by 5 bases and J by 8 bases, with 15 bases between them. Germline values: CDR1 SEHNR, CDR2 FQNEAQ (reference sequence). The CDR3 protein is CASSTVLPGEKLFF. The CDR3 DNA reads TGTGCCAGCAGCACCGTGTTGCCGGGCGAAAAACTGTTTTTT.

V and J are TRBV4-3 and TRBJ2-2, with TRBD1 as a possible D gene (6 bases). The CDR3 is 15 amino acids. V was shortened by 3 bases and J by 1 base, with 9 bases between the two germline ends. CDR1 and CDR2 (germline): LGHNA, YSLEER. In nucleotides, the CDR3 is TGCGCCAGCAGCCAGGGGGCTCGGAACACCGGGGAGCTGTTTTTT. As protein: CASSQGARNTGELFF.

The chain recombines TRBV5-6 with TRBJ2-7, with TRBD2 identical over 7 bases. V trimming: 5 bases; J trimming: 4 bases; junction bases outside the gene matches: 15. Germline CDR1 is SGHDT and CDR2 is YYEEEE. This CDR3 spans 16 amino acids. The CDR3: CASSPTPRDYTYEQYF. The CDR3 DNA reads as TGTGCCAGCAGTCCCACCCCACGGGACTACACTTACGAGCAGTACTTC.

V is TRBV5-6 and J is TRBJ1-5, with D possibly matching TRBD1 (6 bases). V lost 2 bases to trimming and J lost 4 bases, with 10 bases between them. Germline loops: CDR1 SGHDT, CDR2 YYEEEE. The CDR3 runs 14 residues. The CDR3 sequence: CASSLMTGNQPQHF. In DNA, the CDR3 is TGTGCCAGCAGCTTAATGACAGGTAATCAGCCCCAGCATTTT.

This rearrangement joins TRBV25-1 to TRBJ2-7; 8 nucleotides align to TRBD2. Germline trimming cut 3 bases from V and 5 bases from J; bases unmatched to any gene: 3. CDR1 is MGHDK, CDR2 SYGVNS, per germline. The CDR3 is 13 amino acids. In DNA form, the CDR3 reads TGTGCCAGCAGTGATCGGGGGGGCCACGAGCAGTACTTC. This gives the protein CASSDRGGHEQYF.

J is TRBJ2-1 and V is TRBV28, with D possibly being TRBD1 or TRBD2 (5 bases each). CDR1 is MDHEN and CDR2 is SYDVKM in the germline V gene. The CDR3 length is 14 residues. V lost 2 bases, J lost 7 bases, and 12 bases lay in between. CDR3 nucleotide sequence: TGTGCCAGCAGTTTAGGGGACCCAGGGAATGAGCAGTTCTTC. Translated: CASSLGDPGNEQFF.

The V gene is TRBV28, the J gene TRBJ1-4; D is ambiguous. V was cut by 5 bases and J by 4 bases, with 5 bases left in between. This CDR3 has 12 residues. The germline CDR1 and CDR2 sequences are MDHEN and SYDVKM. The CDR3 is CASSPYNEKLFF. The CDR3 region has the DNA TGTGCCAGCAGTCCCTATAATGAAAAACTGTTTTTT.